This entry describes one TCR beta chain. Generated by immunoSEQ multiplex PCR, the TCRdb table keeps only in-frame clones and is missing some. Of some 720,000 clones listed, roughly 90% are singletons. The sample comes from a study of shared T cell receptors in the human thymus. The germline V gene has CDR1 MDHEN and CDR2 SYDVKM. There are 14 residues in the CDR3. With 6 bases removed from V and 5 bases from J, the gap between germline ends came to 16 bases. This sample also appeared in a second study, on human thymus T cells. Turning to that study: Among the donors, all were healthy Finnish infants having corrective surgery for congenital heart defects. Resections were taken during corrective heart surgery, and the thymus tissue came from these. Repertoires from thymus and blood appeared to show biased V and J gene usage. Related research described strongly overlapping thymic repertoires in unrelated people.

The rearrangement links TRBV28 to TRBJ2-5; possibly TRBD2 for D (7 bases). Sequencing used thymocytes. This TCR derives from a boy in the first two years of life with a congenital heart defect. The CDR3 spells CASRQGRGGETQYF. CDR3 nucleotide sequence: TGTGCCAGCAGGCAAGGCAGGGGAGGGGAGACCCAGTACTTC. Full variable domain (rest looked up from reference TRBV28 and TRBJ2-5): DVKVTQSSRYLVKRTGEKVFLECVQDMDHENMFWYRQDPGLGLRLIYFSYDVKMKEKGDIPEGYSVSREKKERFSLILESASTNQTSMYLCASRQGRGGETQYFGPGTRLLVL.